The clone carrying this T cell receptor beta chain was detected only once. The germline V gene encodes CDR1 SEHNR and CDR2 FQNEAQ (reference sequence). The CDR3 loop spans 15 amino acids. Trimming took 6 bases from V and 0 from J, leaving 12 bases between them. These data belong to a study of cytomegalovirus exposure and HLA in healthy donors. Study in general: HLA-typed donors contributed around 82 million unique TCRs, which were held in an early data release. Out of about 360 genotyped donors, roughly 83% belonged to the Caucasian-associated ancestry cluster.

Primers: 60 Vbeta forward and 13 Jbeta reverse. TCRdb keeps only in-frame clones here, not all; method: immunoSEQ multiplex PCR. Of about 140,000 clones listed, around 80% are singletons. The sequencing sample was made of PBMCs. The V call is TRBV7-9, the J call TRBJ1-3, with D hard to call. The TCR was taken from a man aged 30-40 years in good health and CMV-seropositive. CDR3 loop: CASRPNTVSGNTIYF. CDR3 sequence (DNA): TGTGCCAGCAGGCCGAATACTGTCTCTGGAAACACCATATATTTT.